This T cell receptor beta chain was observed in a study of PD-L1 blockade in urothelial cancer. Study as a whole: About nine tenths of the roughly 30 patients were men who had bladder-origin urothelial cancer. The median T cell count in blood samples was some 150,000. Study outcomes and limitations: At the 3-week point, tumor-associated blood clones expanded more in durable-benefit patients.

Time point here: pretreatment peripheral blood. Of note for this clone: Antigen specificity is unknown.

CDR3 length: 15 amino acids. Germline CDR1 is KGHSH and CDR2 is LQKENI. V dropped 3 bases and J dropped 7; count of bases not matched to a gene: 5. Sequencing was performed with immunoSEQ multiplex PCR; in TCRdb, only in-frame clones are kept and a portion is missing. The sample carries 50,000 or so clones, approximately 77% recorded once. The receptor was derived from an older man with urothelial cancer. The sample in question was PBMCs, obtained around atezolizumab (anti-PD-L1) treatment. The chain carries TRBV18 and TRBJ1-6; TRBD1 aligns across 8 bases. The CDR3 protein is CASSPDRVRNSPLHF. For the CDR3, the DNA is TGTGCCAGCTCACCGGACAGGGTCCGAAATTCACCCCTCCACTTT.